This T cell receptor beta chain was profiled in a study of early T cells in non-severe SARS-CoV-2 infection. Study in general: Bulk RNA from unsorted whole blood was sequenced; chains were unpaired. Study outcomes and limitations: Anti-spike CD8 responses were favored in VDJdb matching, and private and CD4 specificities were missed.

Only a few counts were recorded for this clonotype. Its cognate antigen is unknown. Individual cDNA molecules each received unique molecular identifiers attached to them. Each CDR3 protein is one row after TCRdb ran MiXCR on the 5' RACE reads. The repertoire holds 50,000 to 85,000 distinct CDR3 sequences, with less than 9.5% as singletons. The CDR3 consists of 13 residues. The germline CDR1 and CDR2 sequences are WSHSY and SAAADI. V was shortened by 3 bases and J by 8 bases, with 8 bases between the two germline ends. The chain combines TRBV10-2 with TRBJ1-6; maybe TRBD1 (5 bases). Sequenced: whole blood. This clonotype was obtained from an adult who was a healthcare worker with PCR-confirmed SARS-CoV-2 infection or an uninfected control (not recorded which). The CDR3 sequence: CASSDGTDSPLHF. In DNA, the CDR3 is TGCGCCAGCAGTGATGGGACGGATTCACCCCTCCACTTT.